This is a list of T cell receptor beta chains from one sample in a study of T cells after posttransplantation cyclophosphamide. Method: immunoSEQ multiplex PCR; TCRdb's copy keeps in-frame clones and lacks some. The sample holds around 23,000 clones, 73% seen once. The sample consisted of memory CD4+ T cells sorted from PBMCs. Receptors originate from a woman aged 55-69 years in good health, CMV-negative, and a related stem cell transplant donor. The conserved cysteine and the conserved F or W are not part of the CDR3 here. Each record gives: J gene, V gene, D gene, CDR3 protein. A D gene is named only where the DNA matches it firmly.

j_call: TRBJ2-3
v_call: TRBV7-2
d_call: .
cdr3_aa: ASSLAGGPNRGQY

j_call: TRBJ2-1
v_call: TRBV7-3
d_call: TRBD2
cdr3_aa: ASSFTSGGAYEQF

j_call: TRBJ2-3
v_call: TRBV28
d_call: TRBD2
cdr3_aa: ASREGVAGDVKDTQY

j_call: TRBJ1-2
v_call: TRBV4-1
d_call: .
cdr3_aa: ASSQIHQGSYGYT

j_call: TRBJ2-2
v_call: TRBV2
d_call: TRBD2
cdr3_aa: ASSSTSGRITNTGELF

j_call: TRBJ1-1
v_call: TRBV21-1
d_call: .
cdr3_aa: ARQGGLSPEAF

j_call: TRBJ1-2
v_call: TRBV7-2
d_call: .
cdr3_aa: ASSRDRNYGYT

j_call: TRBJ1-1
v_call: TRBV5-1
d_call: TRBD1
cdr3_aa: ASSDQTGSTEAF

j_call: TRBJ2-2
v_call: TRBV6-5
d_call: TRBD1
cdr3_aa: ASSYGDRVAGELF

j_call: TRBJ2-2
v_call: TRBV9
d_call: TRBD2
cdr3_aa: ASSRLASGSRSTGELF

j_call: TRBJ2-1
v_call: TRBV5-6
d_call: TRBD2
cdr3_aa: ASSSLKREGIYNEQF

j_call: TRBJ2-1
v_call: TRBV15
d_call: .
cdr3_aa: ATSRGHRVHEQF

j_call: TRBJ2-5
v_call: TRBV7-9
d_call: TRBD1
cdr3_aa: ASSIQGAVRGAQY

j_call: TRBJ1-2
v_call: TRBV19
d_call: .
cdr3_aa: ASSTPGDEYGYT

j_call: TRBJ1-2
v_call: TRBV4-3
d_call: .
cdr3_aa: ASSQRVGEDYGYT

j_call: TRBJ2-1
v_call: TRBV28
d_call: TRBD2
cdr3_aa: ASSLSVAGAPYNEQF

j_call: TRBJ1-5
v_call: TRBV19
d_call: TRBD1
cdr3_aa: ASTQDRGYQPQH

j_call: TRBJ1-4
v_call: TRBV5-4
d_call: TRBD1
cdr3_aa: ASTIRGQPDEKLF

j_call: TRBJ1-1
v_call: TRBV19
d_call: .
cdr3_aa: ASSIGHKNTEAF

j_call: TRBJ1-5
v_call: TRBV19
d_call: TRBD1
cdr3_aa: ASSIGRPGGNQPQH

j_call: TRBJ1-1
v_call: TRBV27
d_call: TRBD1
cdr3_aa: ASSFRGSNTEAF

j_call: TRBJ2-2
v_call: TRBV5-4
d_call: TRBD1
cdr3_aa: ASSLVPQDRGVRELF

j_call: .
v_call: TRBV11-2
d_call: .
cdr3_aa: ASSLDRGSSYEQY

j_call: TRBJ2-6
v_call: TRBV6-5
d_call: .
cdr3_aa: ASSWGASGANVLT

j_call: TRBJ2-7
v_call: TRBV11-3
d_call: TRBD2
cdr3_aa: ASSSGDSYEQY

j_call: TRBJ2-7
v_call: TRBV11-2
d_call: .
cdr3_aa: ASTPSRGPYEQY

j_call: TRBJ2-3
v_call: TRBV5-4
d_call: .
cdr3_aa: ASSLQGTDTQY

j_call: TRBJ2-3
v_call: TRBV6-6
d_call: .
cdr3_aa: ASSPLTGTDTQY

j_call: TRBJ2-3
v_call: TRBV29-1
d_call: TRBD2
cdr3_aa: SVVEAGGSFGTDTQY

j_call: TRBJ1-2
v_call: TRBV4-3
d_call: TRBD1
cdr3_aa: ASQFPDRGVNYGYT

j_call: TRBJ2-1
v_call: TRBV10-1
d_call: TRBD2
cdr3_aa: ASSELAGAPYNEQF

j_call: TRBJ1-1
v_call: TRBV2
d_call: TRBD1
cdr3_aa: ASRGTENTEAF

j_call: TRBJ1-6
v_call: TRBV7-6
d_call: TRBD1
cdr3_aa: ASSLAEAGGNSPLH

j_call: TRBJ2-6
v_call: TRBV5-4
d_call: TRBD1
cdr3_aa: ASSAGTGISGANVLT

j_call: TRBJ2-2
v_call: TRBV29-1
d_call: TRBD2
cdr3_aa: SASGAGGDTGELF

j_call: TRBJ1-5
v_call: TRBV2
d_call: TRBD1
cdr3_aa: ASSSDRGGQPQH

j_call: TRBJ2-2
v_call: TRBV29-1
d_call: .
cdr3_aa: SVESGAVGELF

j_call: TRBJ2-7
v_call: TRBV11-1
d_call: TRBD1
cdr3_aa: ASSSRDRVTYEQY

j_call: TRBJ2-3
v_call: TRBV30
d_call: TRBD2
cdr3_aa: AWRGGTTWTDTQY

j_call: TRBJ1-1
v_call: TRBV30
d_call: .
cdr3_aa: ASTRGSKGTEAF

j_call: TRBJ2-5
v_call: TRBV5-1
d_call: TRBD2
cdr3_aa: ASSLSLAGRRAETQY

j_call: TRBJ1-2
v_call: TRBV28
d_call: TRBD1
cdr3_aa: ASSRRLSGTEGGYT

j_call: TRBJ1-1
v_call: TRBV7-9
d_call: .
cdr3_aa: ASSHLTGWNTEAF

j_call: TRBJ2-2
v_call: TRBV6-5
d_call: .
cdr3_aa: ASKYSAGELF

j_call: TRBJ2-2
v_call: TRBV11-3
d_call: TRBD2
cdr3_aa: ASSLDWASGNTGELF

j_call: TRBJ2-7
v_call: TRBV5-1
d_call: .
cdr3_aa: ASSRDSSRPLEQY

j_call: TRBJ1-5
v_call: TRBV7-2
d_call: TRBD1
cdr3_aa: ASSLGTGAFQPQH

j_call: TRBJ2-2
v_call: TRBV29-1
d_call: .
cdr3_aa: SAARQGRTGELF

j_call: TRBJ1-2
v_call: TRBV7-3
d_call: .
cdr3_aa: ASSPSREDGYT

j_call: TRBJ1-1
v_call: TRBV7-3
d_call: TRBD1
cdr3_aa: ASSRDRDTEAF

j_call: TRBJ1-2
v_call: TRBV28
d_call: .
cdr3_aa: ASTRGFSGYT

j_call: TRBJ1-2
v_call: TRBV10-2
d_call: .
cdr3_aa: ASRTDSYGYT

j_call: TRBJ1-2
v_call: TRBV4-2
d_call: .
cdr3_aa: ASSQETVGYGYT

j_call: TRBJ1-5
v_call: TRBV18
d_call: .
cdr3_aa: ASSPQGGNQPQH